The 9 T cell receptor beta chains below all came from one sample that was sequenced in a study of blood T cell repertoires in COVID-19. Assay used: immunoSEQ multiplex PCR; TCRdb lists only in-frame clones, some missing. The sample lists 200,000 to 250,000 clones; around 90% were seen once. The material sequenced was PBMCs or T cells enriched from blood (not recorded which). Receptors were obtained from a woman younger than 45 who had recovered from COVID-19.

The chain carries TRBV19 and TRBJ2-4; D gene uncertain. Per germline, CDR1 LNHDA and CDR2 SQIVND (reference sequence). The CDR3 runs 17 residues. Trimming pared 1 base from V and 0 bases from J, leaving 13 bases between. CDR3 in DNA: TGTGCCAGTAGTATAGGAGGTGGCAGCAGAGCCAAAAACATTCAGTACTTC. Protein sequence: CASSIGGGSRAKNIQYF.

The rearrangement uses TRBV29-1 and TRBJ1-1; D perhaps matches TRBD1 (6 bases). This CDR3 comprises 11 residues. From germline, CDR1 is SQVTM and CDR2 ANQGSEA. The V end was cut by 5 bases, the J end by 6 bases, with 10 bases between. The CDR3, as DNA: TGCAGCGTTAACAGGGTCGCTGAAGCTTTCTTT. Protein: CSVNRVAEAFF.

The DNA of the CDR3 is TGTGCCAGCAGTTCCCCGGAGAATCAGCCCCAGCATTTT. Translated: CASSSPENQPQHF. The gene calls are TRBV6-5 and TRBJ1-5; D gene uncertain. The CDR3 sequence is 13 residues long. V was cut by 4 bases and J by 4 bases, with 8 bases left in between. Germline V gene sequence: CDR1 MNHEY, CDR2 SVGAGI.

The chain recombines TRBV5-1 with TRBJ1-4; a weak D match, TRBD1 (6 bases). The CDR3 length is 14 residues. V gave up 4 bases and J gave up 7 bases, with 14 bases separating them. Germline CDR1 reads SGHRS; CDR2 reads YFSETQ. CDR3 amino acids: CASSVTGLREKLFF. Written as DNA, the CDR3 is TGCGCCAGCAGCGTAACAGGGTTGCGTGAAAAACTGTTTTTT.

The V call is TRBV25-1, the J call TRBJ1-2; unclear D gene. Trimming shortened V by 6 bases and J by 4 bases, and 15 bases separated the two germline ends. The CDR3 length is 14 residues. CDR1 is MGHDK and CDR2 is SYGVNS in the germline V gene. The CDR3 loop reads CASSSRENFYGYTF. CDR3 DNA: TGTGCCAGCAGCTCCCGGGAGAACTTCTATGGCTACACCTTC.

The CDR3, as DNA: TGTGCCAGCACCAGACTAGCGGGGGGGGCCTACGAGCAGTACTTC. It codes for CASTRLAGGAYEQYF. The V call is TRBV6-5, the J call TRBJ2-7; 14 nucleotides align to TRBD2. Germline CDR1 MNHEY, CDR2 SVGAGI. This CDR3 has 15 residues. The ends lost 7 bases at V and 2 bases at J; junction bases unmatched: 4.

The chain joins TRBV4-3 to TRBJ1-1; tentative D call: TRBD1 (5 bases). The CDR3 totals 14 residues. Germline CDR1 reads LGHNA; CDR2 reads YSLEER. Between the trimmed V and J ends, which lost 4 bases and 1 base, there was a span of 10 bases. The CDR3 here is CASSPVGENTEAFF. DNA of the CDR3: TGCGCCAGCAGCCCAGTAGGGGAGAACACTGAAGCTTTCTTT.

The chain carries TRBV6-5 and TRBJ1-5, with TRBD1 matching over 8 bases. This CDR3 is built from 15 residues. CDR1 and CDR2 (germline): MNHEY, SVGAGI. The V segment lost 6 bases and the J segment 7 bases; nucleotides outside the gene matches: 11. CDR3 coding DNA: TGTGCCAGCAGGCCGGGACAGGCTTCAGGGCAGCCCCAGCATTTT. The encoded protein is CASRPGQASGQPQHF.

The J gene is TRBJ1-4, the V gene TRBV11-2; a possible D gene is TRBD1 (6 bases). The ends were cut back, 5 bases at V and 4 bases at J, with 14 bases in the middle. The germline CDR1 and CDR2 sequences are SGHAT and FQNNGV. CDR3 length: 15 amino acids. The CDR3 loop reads CASSPQGMGNEKLFF. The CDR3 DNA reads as TGTGCCAGCAGCCCCCAGGGGATGGGTAATGAAAAACTGTTTTTT.